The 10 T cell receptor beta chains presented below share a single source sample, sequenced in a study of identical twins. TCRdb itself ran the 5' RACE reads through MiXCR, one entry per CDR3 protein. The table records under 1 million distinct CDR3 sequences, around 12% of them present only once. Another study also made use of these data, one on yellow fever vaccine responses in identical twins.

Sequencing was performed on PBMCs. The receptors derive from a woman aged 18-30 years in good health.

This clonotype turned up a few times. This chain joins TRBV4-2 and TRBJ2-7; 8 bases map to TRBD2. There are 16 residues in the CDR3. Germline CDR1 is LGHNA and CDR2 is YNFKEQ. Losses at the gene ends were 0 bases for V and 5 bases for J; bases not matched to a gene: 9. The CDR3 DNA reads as TGTGCCAGCAGCCAAGATAGCGGGATCCCCGGTGACGAGCAGTACGTC. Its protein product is CASSQDSGIPGDEQYV.

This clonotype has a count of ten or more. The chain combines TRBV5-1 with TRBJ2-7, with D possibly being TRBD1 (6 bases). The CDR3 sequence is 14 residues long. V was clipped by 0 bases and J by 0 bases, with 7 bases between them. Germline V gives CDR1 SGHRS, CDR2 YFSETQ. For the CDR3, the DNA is TGCGCCAGCAGCTTGGAACAGGGCTCCTACGAGCAGTACTTC. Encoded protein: CASSLEQGSYEQYF.

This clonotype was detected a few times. The CDR3 reads CASRAGLAGVWEQYF. The CDR3 region has the DNA TGTGCCAGCAGAGCGGGACTAGCGGGAGTATGGGAGCAGTACTTC. The rearrangement uses TRBV2 and TRBJ2-7; 14 nucleotides match TRBD2. V shed 6 bases, J shed 7 bases, and the junction held 8 bases outside the gene matches. The CDR3 covers 15 residues. CDR1 and CDR2 (germline): SNHLY, FYNNEI.

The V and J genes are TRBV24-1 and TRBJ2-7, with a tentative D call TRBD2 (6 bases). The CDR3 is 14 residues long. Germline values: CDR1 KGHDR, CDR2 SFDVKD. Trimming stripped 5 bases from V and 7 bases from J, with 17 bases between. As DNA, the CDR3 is TGTGCCACCAGTGCCTCGGGACTCCTTCAGGAGCAGTACTTC. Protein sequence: CATSASGLLQEQYF.

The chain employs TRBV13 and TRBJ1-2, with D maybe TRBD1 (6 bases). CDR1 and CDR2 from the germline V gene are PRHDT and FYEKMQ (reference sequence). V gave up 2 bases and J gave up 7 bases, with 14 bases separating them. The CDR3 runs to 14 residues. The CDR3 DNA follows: TGTGCCAGCAGCTTATCACTACAGGGTTCTGGCTACACCTTC. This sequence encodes CASSLSLQGSGYTF.

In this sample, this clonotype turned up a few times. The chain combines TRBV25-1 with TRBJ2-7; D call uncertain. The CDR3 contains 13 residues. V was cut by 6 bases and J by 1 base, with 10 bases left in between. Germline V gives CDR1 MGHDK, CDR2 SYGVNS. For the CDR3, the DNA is TGTGCCAGCAGCCCAGTGGGGTCCTACGAGCAGTACGTC. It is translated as CASSPVGSYEQYV.

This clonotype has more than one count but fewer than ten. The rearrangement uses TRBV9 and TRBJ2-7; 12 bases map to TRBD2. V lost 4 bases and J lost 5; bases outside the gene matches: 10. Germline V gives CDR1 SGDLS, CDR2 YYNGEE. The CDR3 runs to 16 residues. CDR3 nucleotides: TGTGCCAGCAGCCCTCGGGCGACTAGCGGGAGACACGAGCAGTACTTC. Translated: CASSPRATSGRHEQYF.

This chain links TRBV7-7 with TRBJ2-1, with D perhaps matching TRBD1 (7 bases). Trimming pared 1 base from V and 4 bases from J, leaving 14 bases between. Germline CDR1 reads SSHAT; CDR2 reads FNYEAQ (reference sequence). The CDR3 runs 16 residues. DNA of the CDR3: TGTGCCAGCAGCTTAGGGGACCAGGGGGGATACAATGAGCAGTTCTTC. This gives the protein CASSLGDQGGYNEQFF.

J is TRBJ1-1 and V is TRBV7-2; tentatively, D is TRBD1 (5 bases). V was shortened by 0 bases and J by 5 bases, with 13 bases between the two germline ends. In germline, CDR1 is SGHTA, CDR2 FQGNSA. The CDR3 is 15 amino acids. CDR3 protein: CASSLARGGRTEAFF. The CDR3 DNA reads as TGTGCCAGCAGCTTAGCGCGGGGGGGAAGGACTGAAGCTTTCTTT.

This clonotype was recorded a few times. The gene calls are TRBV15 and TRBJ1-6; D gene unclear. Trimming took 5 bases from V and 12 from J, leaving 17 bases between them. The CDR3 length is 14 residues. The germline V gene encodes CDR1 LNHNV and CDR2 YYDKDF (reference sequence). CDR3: CATSAFGKFEPLHF. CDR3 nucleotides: TGTGCCACCAGCGCGTTCGGGAAATTCGAACCCCTCCACTTT.